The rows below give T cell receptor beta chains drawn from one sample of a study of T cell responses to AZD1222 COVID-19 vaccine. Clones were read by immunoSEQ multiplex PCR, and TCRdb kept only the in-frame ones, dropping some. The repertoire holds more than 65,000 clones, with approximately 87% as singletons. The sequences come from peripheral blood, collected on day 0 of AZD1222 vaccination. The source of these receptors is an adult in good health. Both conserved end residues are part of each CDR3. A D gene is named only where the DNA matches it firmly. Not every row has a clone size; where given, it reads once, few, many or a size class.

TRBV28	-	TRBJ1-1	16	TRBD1	CASSLLLGQRNTEAFF	TGTGCCAGCAGCCTTCTTTTGGGACAGCGGAACACTGAAGCTTTCTTT
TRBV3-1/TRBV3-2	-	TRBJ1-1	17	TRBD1	CASSQELDRDLNTEAFF	TGTGCCAGCAGCCAAGAATTGGACAGGGATCTTAACACTGAAGCTTTCTTT
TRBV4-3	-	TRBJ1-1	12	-	CASSQEGSEAFF	TGCGCCAGCAGCCAAGAAGGTAGTGAAGCTTTCTTT
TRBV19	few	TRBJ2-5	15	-	CASSKGAGGQETQYF	TGTGCCAGTAGTAAGGGGGCCGGGGGCCAAGAGACCCAGTACTTC
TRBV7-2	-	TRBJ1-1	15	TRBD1	CASRPETGGTTEAFF	TGTGCCAGCAGGCCGGAGACAGGGGGTACCACTGAAGCTTTCTTT
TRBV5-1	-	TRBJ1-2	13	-	CASSFSRDYGYTF	TGCGCCAGCAGCTTCAGCAGGGACTATGGCTACACCTTC
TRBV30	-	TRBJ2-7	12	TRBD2	CALGRGYYEQYF	TGTGCCCTAGGGAGGGGATACTACGAGCAGTACTTC
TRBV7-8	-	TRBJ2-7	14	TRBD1	CASNPGQGSYEQYF	TGTGCCAGCAACCCGGGACAGGGGAGTTACGAGCAGTACTTC
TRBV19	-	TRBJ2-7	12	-	CATSGGGFEQYF	TGTGCCACCTCTGGGGGAGGCTTCGAGCAGTACTTC
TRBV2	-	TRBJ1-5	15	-	CASSLEAKAYQPQHF	TGTGCCAGCAGTCTCGAGGCCAAGGCGTACCAGCCCCAGCATTTT
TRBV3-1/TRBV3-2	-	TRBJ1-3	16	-	CASSQYRVVSGNTIYF	TGTGCCAGCAGCCAATACCGTGTGGTGTCTGGAAACACCATATATTTT
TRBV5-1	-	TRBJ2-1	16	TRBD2	CASSLKTSGGVNEQFF	TGCGCCAGCAGCTTAAAGACTAGCGGGGGTGTGAATGAGCAGTTCTTC
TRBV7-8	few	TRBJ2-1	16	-	CASSLELASSYNEQFF	TGTGCCAGCAGCTTAGAACTAGCAAGCTCCTACAATGAGCAGTTCTTC
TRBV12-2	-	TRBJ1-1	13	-	CASRFKSNTEAFF	TGTGCAAGTCGCTTCAAGTCGAACACTGAAGCTTTCTTT
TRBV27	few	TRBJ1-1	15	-	CASSFRGGRATEAFF	TGTGCCAGCAGTTTCCGGGGGGGCAGGGCCACTGAAGCTTTCTTT
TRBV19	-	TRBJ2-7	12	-	CASSIPGGAQYF	TGTGCCAGTAGTATACCGGGGGGCGCACAGTACTTC
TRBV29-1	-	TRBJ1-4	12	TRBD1	CSAGQGAGKLFF	TGCAGCGCCGGACAGGGGGCGGGAAAACTGTTTTTT
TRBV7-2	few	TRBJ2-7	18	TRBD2	CASSSTPGTTRSPYEQYF	TGTGCCAGCAGCTCCACACCTGGGACTACCCGTTCGCCCTACGAGCAGTACTTC
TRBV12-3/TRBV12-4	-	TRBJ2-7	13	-	CASSSPPPLEQYF	TGTGCCAGCAGTTCGCCTCCCCCCCTTGAGCAGTACTTC